Below are 28 T cell receptor beta chains sequenced from a single sample in a study of blood T cell repertoires in COVID-19. The method was immunoSEQ multiplex PCR; TCRdb's version includes in-frame clones alone and lacks a portion of them. The sample lists about 350,000 clones, about 90% occurring once. Sample: PBMCs or T cells enriched from blood (not recorded which). Source of these receptors: a woman aged 30 to 39 who had recovered from COVID-19.

The sample holds one count of this clone. The chain joins TRBV3-1 (or the pseudogene TRBV3-2) to TRBJ2-7; 7 positions match TRBD1. With 4 bases clipped from V and 6 bases from J, the junction kept 6 bases outside the gene matches. Germline lookup yields CDR1 LGHDT and CDR2 YNNKEL (reference sequence). This CDR3 spans 13 amino acids. CDR3 sequence (DNA): TGTGCCAGCAGCCCGACAGGGCCCGCCGAGCAGTACTTC. This encodes CASSPTGPAEQYF.

The chain couples TRBV5-1 to TRBJ2-2; 11 nucleotides align to TRBD2. CDR1 is SGHRS and CDR2 is YFSETQ in the germline V gene. J was trimmed by 3 bases and V by 4 bases; bases with no gene match: 23. This CDR3 comprises 22 residues. The CDR3, as DNA: TGCGCCAGCAGCCCTGAGTCGCGTAGGGGCCTAGCGGGGGGCCCAGACACCGGGGAGCTGTTTTTT. It encodes CASSPESRRGLAGGPDTGELFF.

This clone was counted once. The V and J genes are TRBV24-1 and TRBJ1-2, with 7 bases fitting TRBD1. Trimming at V came to 2 bases and at J to 3 bases, leaving 2 bases not matched to a gene. The CDR3 covers 14 residues. Germline V gene sequence: CDR1 KGHDR, CDR2 SFDVKD. The CDR3 here is CATSDWGTDYGYTF. Written as DNA, the CDR3 is TGTGCCACCAGTGATTGGGGGACAGACTATGGCTACACCTTC.

This chain connects TRBV29-1 to TRBJ1-2; the match to TRBD1 covers 7 bases. The length of the CDR3 is 11 residues. The V segment lost 6 bases and the J segment 6 bases; nucleotides outside the gene matches: 4. Germline loops: CDR1 SQVTM, CDR2 ANQGSEA. The CDR3 is CSVLTGNGYTF. CDR3 bases: TGCAGCGTCTTGACAGGGAATGGCTACACCTTC.

The rearrangement uses TRBV5-1 and TRBJ2-2; 9 nucleotides match TRBD2. From germline, CDR1 is SGHRS and CDR2 YFSETQ. The length of the CDR3 is 16 residues. V was pared by 2 bases and J by 2 bases, with 4 bases of the junction left unmatched. The CDR3 DNA is TGCGCCAGCAGCTTTAGCGGGGGACTCAACACCGGGGAGCTGTTTTTT. Protein sequence: CASSFSGGLNTGELFF.

The CDR3 loop is CASSPSRTSRRSSYNEQFF. In DNA, the CDR3 is TGTGCCAGCTCACCATCTAGGACTAGCCGTAGGAGCTCCTACAATGAGCAGTTCTTC. The gene calls are TRBV18 and TRBJ2-1; 8 nucleotides align to TRBD2. J gave up 0 bases and V 2 bases, and 12 bases lay outside the gene matches. The CDR3 totals 19 residues. Germline loops: CDR1 KGHSH, CDR2 LQKENI.

This clone appeared once. The chain carries TRBV30 and TRBJ1-6; 8 bases are a match to TRBD1. V shed 2 bases, J shed 6 bases, and the junction held 15 bases outside the gene matches. Germline CDR1 is GTSNPN and CDR2 is SVGIG (reference sequence). The CDR3 totals 18 residues. Here the CDR3 reads CAWSHIGQGVPANSPLHF. The CDR3 DNA reads as TGTGCCTGGAGTCATATAGGACAGGGAGTACCTGCTAATTCACCCCTCCACTTT. Looking up the rest from reference TRBV30 and TRBJ1-6 gives the full variable domain: SQTIHQWPATLVQPVGSPLSLECTVEGTSNPNLYWYRQAAGRGLQLLFYSVGIGQISSEVPQNLSASRPQDRQFILSSKKLLLSDSGFYLCAWSHIGQGVPANSPLHFGNGTRLTVT.

The chain joins TRBV2 to TRBJ2-5; possibly TRBD2 for D (6 bases). V lost 2 bases and J 1 base, leaving 14 bases between the germline ends. The CDR3 has 16 residues. CDR1 and CDR2 (germline): SNHLY, FYNNEI. DNA for the CDR3: TGTGCCAGCAGTGAAAGTGCTAGCGCGAGCCAAGAGACCCAGTACTTC. Amino acids: CASSESASASQETQYF.

The chain links TRBV29-1 to TRBJ2-2; D perhaps matches TRBD1 (6 bases). Trimming stripped 6 bases from V and 6 bases from J, with 26 bases between. The CDR3 has 17 residues. The germline V gene encodes CDR1 SQVTM and CDR2 ANQGSEA. This CDR3 reads CSVSPLQGRVGSGELFF. The CDR3 nucleotides read TGCAGCGTCTCACCATTACAGGGTAGGGTCGGTTCCGGGGAGCTGTTTTTT.

V and J are TRBV4-1 and TRBJ2-2; 16 nucleotides align to TRBD2. Germline values: CDR1 MGHRA, CDR2 YSYEKL. There are 19 residues in the CDR3. V was clipped by 5 bases and J by 1 base; unmatched bases: 7. The CDR3 is CASSASGLAGGQNTGELFF. The CDR3 DNA is TGCGCCAGCAGCGCATCGGGACTAGCGGGGGGGCAGAACACCGGGGAGCTGTTTTTT.

This clone has just one count. The chain joins TRBV18 to TRBJ2-3; 9 bases fit TRBD2. Germline-derived CDR1 and CDR2 are KGHSH and LQKENI. The V gene end was trimmed by 3 bases and the J gene end by 5 bases; junction bases not matched to a gene: 15. The CDR3 consists of 18 residues. The CDR3 DNA reads TGTGCCAGCTCACCGCGGCGGGGGGGCCGATCGTTACAAGATACGCAGTATTTT. It codes for CASSPRRGGRSLQDTQYF.

The chain joins TRBV6-4 to TRBJ1-5; possibly TRBD1 for D (6 bases). The V gene lost 3 bases and the J gene lost 2 bases, with 11 bases spanning the gap. This CDR3 has 15 amino acids. CDR1 is MRHNA and CDR2 is SNTAGT in the germline V gene. The CDR3 DNA is TGTGCCAGCAGTGAACAGGGTTTTGGCAATCAGCCCCAGCATTTT. Its translation is CASSEQGFGNQPQHF.

As to this clone: This specimen includes other DNA sequences encoding the same CDR3. The chain uses TRBV11-2 and TRBJ1-5, with D tentatively TRBD1 (5 bases). CDR3 length equals 13 residues. Germline V lookup: CDR1 SGHAT, CDR2 FQNNGV. With 3 bases removed from V and 5 bases from J, the gap between germline ends came to 8 bases. CDR3 amino acids: CASSLQGYQPQHF. In DNA form, the CDR3 reads TGTGCCAGCAGCTTGCAGGGATATCAGCCCCAGCATTTT.

This chain joins TRBV25-1 and TRBJ1-1, with 7 bases matching TRBD1. J was trimmed by 4 bases and V by 3 bases; bases with no gene match: 5. Per germline, CDR1 MGHDK and CDR2 SYGVNS. The length of the CDR3 is 14 residues. The CDR3 coding sequence is TGTGCCAGCAGTGAGACCAGGGGGTTCACTGAAGCTTTCTTT. Residues: CASSETRGFTEAFF.

V is TRBV7-2 and J is TRBJ1-2; TRBD1 aligns across 8 bases. J lost 0 bases, V lost 1 base, and 13 bases had no gene match. The CDR3 loop spans 19 amino acids. Germline V gene sequence: CDR1 SGHTA, CDR2 FQGNSA. CDR3 DNA: TGTGCCAGCAGCTTAGGAGGGGGCTTGGACAGGGCCTCTAACTATGGCTACACCTTC. Its protein product is CASSLGGGLDRASNYGYTF.

The V gene is TRBV10-3, the J gene TRBJ2-5; 7 positions match TRBD1. After removal of 5 bases from V and 0 bases from J, the junction contained 0 bases not matched to a gene. Germline V gene lookup returns CDR1 ENHRY and CDR2 SYGVKD. The CDR3 sequence is 13 residues long. This chain's CDR3 is CAISTGDQETQYF. The CDR3 nucleotides read TGTGCCATCAGTACAGGGGACCAAGAGACCCAGTACTTC.

This rearrangement joins TRBV28 to TRBJ1-6; possibly TRBD1 for D (6 bases). V lost 7 bases and J lost 8, with 15 bases in between. The germline gives CDR1 MDHEN, CDR2 SYDVKM. The CDR3 covers 14 residues. The CDR3 spells CASNPTGSHSPLHF. CDR3 DNA: TGTGCCAGCAATCCGACAGGCTCCCATTCACCCCTCCACTTT.

The chain joins TRBV19 to TRBJ1-5; 7 nucleotides line up with TRBD1. Germline loops: CDR1 LNHDA, CDR2 SQIVND (reference sequence). The CDR3 loop spans 15 amino acids. V was pared by 4 bases and J by 7 bases, with 10 bases of the junction left unmatched. For the CDR3, the DNA is TGTGCCAGTAGTAGGGTCAGGGGGAAGGACCAGCCCCAGCATTTT. It specifies CASSRVRGKDQPQHF.

The chain combines TRBV6-4 with TRBJ2-2; D not resolved. Deletions cut 5 bases from V and 0 bases from J, with 7 bases between. Germline-derived CDR1 and CDR2 are MRHNA and SNTAGT. The CDR3 runs to 14 residues. For the CDR3, the DNA is TGTGCCAGCAGTAAAGAGGCGAACACCGGGGAGCTGTTTTTT. It encodes CASSKEANTGELFF.

The V and J genes are TRBV7-8 and TRBJ2-5, with 7 bases matching TRBD2. The CDR3 runs 15 residues. CDR1 and CDR2 (germline): SGHVS, FQNEAQ. Losses at the gene ends were 2 bases for V and 5 bases for J; bases not matched to a gene: 8. CDR3 sequence: CASSLRAGREETQYF. CDR3 in DNA: TGTGCCAGCAGCTTAAGGGCAGGGAGGGAGGAGACCCAGTACTTC. Full variable domain (remainder filled in from reference TRBV7-8 and TRBJ2-5): GAGVSQSPRYKVAKRGQDVALRCDPISGHVSLFWYQQALGQGPEFLTYFQNEAQLDKSGLPSDRFFAERPEGSVSTLKIQRTQQEDSAVYLCASSLRAGREETQYFGPGTRLLVL.

CDR3 bases: TGTGCCAGCAGCTTGGGAGCGGGGGCCCTCACAGATACGCAGTATTTT. This encodes CASSLGAGALTDTQYF. The J gene is TRBJ2-3, the V gene TRBV5-4; 8 nucleotides line up with TRBD2. Germline V gives CDR1 SGHNT, CDR2 YYREEE (reference sequence). The length of the CDR3 is 16 residues. The ends lost 0 bases at V and 2 bases at J; junction bases unmatched: 5.

In nucleotides, the CDR3 is TGTGCCAGCAGCTTGGGGGACAGGGCCCTTGGGTCACCCCTCCACTTT. It encodes CASSLGDRALGSPLHF. The chain combines TRBV5-8 with TRBJ1-6, with 9 nucleotides matching TRBD1. CDR3 length equals 16 residues. Germline assignment: CDR1 SGHTS and CDR2 YDEGEE. The junction had 8 bases not matched to a gene; V was cut back by 0 bases and J by 10 bases.

The V call is TRBV5-4, the J call TRBJ1-4, with 10 positions matching TRBD1. Germline values: CDR1 SGHNT, CDR2 YYREEE (reference sequence). The trim removed 4 bases at V and 6 bases at J, leaving 3 bases unmatched. This CDR3 is built from 14 residues. CDR3 sequence (DNA): TGTGCCAGCAGCGTCGGGACAGGGGATGAAAAACTGTTTTTT. Protein product: CASSVGTGDEKLFF.

The V and J genes are TRBV28 and TRBJ2-1; possible D gene TRBD1, 6 bases. Deletions cut 6 bases from V and 9 bases from J, with 15 bases between. Germline V lookup: CDR1 MDHEN, CDR2 SYDVKM. The CDR3 is 13 amino acids. Here the CDR3 reads CASSQGSYGEQFF. CDR3 DNA sequence: TGTGCCAGCAGCCAGGGGAGTTACGGTGAGCAGTTCTTC.

This clone came up once. The chain recombines TRBV7-8 with TRBJ1-5; 7 nucleotides align to TRBD1. CDR3 length: 16 amino acids. Germline CDR1 SGHVS, CDR2 FQNEAQ. The V segment lost 1 base and the J segment 0 bases; nucleotides outside the gene matches: 3. CDR3 sequence reads: CASSLGQGVSNQPQHF. CDR3 coding DNA: TGTGCCAGCAGCTTAGGGCAGGGGGTTAGCAATCAGCCCCAGCATTTT.

This chain uses TRBV11-3 with TRBJ2-1; 8 nucleotides line up with TRBD2. CDR3 size: 14 residues. V was pared by 4 bases and J by 6 bases, with 5 bases of the junction left unmatched. The germline CDR1 and CDR2 sequences are SGHNT and YENEEA. CDR3 in DNA: TGTGCCAGCAGCTCTTTCGGGGGGGCCAATGAGCAGTTCTTC. As protein: CASSSFGGANEQFF.

J is TRBJ2-3 and V is TRBV19; 7 nucleotides match TRBD1. V shed 6 bases and J 7 bases; nucleotides not matched to a gene: 10. CDR3 size: 14 residues. Germline-derived CDR1 and CDR2 are LNHDA and SQIVND (reference sequence). The chain's CDR3 is CASRPRDREYTQYF. CDR3 in DNA: TGTGCCAGTAGGCCCCGCGACAGGGAATATACGCAGTATTTT.

The chain combines TRBV13 with TRBJ1-1; D gene uncertain. Germline assignment: CDR1 PRHDT and CDR2 FYEKMQ (reference sequence). This CDR3 is 14 amino acids long. V was pared by 0 bases and J by 1 base, with 6 bases between. Here the CDR3 DNA reads TGTGCCAGCAGCTTAGGCGGAGGGAACACTGAAGCTTTCTTT. Its translation: CASSLGGGNTEAFF.